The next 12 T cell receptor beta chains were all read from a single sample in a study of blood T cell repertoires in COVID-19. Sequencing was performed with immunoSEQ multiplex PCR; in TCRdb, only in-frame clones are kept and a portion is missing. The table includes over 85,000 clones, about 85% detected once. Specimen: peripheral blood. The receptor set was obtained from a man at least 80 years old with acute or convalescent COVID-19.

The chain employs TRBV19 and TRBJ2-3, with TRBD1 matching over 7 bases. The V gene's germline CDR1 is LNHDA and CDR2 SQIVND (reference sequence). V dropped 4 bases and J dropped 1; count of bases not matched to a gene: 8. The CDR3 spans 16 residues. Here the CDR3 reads CASSTTGAWGTDTQYF. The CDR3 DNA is TGTGCCAGTAGTACCACAGGGGCGTGGGGCACAGATACGCAGTATTTT.

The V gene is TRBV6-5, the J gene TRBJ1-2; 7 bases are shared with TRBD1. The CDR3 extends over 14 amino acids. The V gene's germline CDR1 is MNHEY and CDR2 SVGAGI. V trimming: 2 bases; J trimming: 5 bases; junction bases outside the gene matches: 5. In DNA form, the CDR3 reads TGTGCCAGCAGTTACGAGGGACAGAGATATGGCTACACCTTC. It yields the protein CASSYEGQRYGYTF.

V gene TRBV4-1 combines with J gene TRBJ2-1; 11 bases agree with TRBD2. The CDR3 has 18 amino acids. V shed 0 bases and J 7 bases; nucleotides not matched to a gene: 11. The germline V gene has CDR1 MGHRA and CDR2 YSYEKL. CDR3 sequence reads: CASSQEGSSGRVSNEQFF. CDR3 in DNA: TGCGCCAGCAGCCAAGAGGGGAGTAGCGGGAGGGTCTCGAATGAGCAGTTCTTC.

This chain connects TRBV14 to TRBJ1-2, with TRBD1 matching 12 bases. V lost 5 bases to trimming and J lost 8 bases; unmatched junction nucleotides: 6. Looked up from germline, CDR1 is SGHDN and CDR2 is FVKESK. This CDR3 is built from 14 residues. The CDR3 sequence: CASSKAGTGGGYTF. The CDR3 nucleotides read TGTGCCAGCAGCAAAGCCGGGACAGGGGGCGGCTACACCTTC.

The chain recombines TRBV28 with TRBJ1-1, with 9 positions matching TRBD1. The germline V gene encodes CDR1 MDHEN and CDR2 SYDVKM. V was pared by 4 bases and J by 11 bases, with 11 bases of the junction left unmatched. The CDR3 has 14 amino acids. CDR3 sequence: CASSSGQGSIRAFF. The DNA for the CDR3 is TGTGCCAGCAGTTCAGGACAGGGGTCCATTCGGGCTTTCTTT.

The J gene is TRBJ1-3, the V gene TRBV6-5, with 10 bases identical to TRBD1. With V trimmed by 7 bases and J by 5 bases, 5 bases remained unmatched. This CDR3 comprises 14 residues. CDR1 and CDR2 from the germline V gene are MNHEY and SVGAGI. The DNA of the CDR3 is TGTGCCAGCACCGGGGACAGGGGAAGAAACACCATATATTTT. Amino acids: CASTGDRGRNTIYF.

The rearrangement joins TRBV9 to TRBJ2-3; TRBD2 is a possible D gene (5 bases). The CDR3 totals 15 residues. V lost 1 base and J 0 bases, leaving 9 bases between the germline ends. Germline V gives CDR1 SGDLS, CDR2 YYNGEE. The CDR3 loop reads CASSVSPGSTDTQYF. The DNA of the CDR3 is TGTGCCAGCAGCGTATCCCCGGGAAGCACAGATACGCAGTATTTT.

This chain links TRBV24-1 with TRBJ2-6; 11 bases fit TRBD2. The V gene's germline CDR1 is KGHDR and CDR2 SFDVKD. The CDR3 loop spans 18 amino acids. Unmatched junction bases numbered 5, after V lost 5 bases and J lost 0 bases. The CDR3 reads CATSAGTSGRSGANVLTF. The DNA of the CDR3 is TGTGCCACCAGTGCTGGGACTAGCGGCCGCTCTGGGGCCAACGTCCTGACTTTC.

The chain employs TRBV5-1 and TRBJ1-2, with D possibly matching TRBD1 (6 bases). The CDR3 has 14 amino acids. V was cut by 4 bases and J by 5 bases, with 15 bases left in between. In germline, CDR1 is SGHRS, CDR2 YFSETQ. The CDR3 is CASSRVPGEYGYTF. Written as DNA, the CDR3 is TGCGCCAGCAGCCGGGTGCCAGGGGAGTATGGCTACACCTTC.

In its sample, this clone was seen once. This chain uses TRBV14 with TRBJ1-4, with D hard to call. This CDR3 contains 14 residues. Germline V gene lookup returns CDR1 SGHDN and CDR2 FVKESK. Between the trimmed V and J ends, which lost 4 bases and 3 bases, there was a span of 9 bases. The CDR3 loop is CASSPLGPNEKLFF. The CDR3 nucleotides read TGTGCCAGCAGCCCGCTAGGCCCTAATGAAAAACTGTTTTTT.

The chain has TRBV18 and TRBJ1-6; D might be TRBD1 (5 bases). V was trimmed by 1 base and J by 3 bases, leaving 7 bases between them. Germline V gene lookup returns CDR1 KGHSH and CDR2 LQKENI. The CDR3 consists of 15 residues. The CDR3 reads CASSPLQGYNSPLHF. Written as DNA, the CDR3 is TGTGCCAGCTCACCACTGCAGGGCTATAATTCACCCCTCCACTTT. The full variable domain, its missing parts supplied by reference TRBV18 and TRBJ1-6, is NAGVMQNPRHLVRRRGQEARLRCSPMKGHSHVYWYRQLPEEGLKFMVYLQKENIIDESGMPKERFSAEFPKEGPSILRIQQVVRGDSAAYFCASSPLQGYNSPLHFGNGTRLTVT.

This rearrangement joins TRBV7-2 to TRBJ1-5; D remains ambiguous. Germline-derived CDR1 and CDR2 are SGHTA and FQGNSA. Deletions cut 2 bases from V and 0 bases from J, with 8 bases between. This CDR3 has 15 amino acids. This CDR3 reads CASSLHGDSNQPQHF. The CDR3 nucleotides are TGTGCCAGCAGCTTACACGGGGATAGCAATCAGCCCCAGCATTTT.